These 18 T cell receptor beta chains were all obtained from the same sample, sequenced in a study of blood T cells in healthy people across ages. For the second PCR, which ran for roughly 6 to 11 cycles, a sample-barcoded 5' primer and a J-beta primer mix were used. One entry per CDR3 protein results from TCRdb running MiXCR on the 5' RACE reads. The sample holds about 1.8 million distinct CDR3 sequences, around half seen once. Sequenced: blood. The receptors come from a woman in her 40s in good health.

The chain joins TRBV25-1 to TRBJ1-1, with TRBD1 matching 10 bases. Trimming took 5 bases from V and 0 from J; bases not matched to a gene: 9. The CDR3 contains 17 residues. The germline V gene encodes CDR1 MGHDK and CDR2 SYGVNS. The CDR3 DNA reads TGTGCCAGCAGTCCGGGACAGGGGACCATTTTGAACACTGAAGCTTTCTTT. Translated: CASSPGQGTILNTEAFF.

CDR3 nucleotide sequence: TGCAGTGCTAGAGCTCCCCCCAACACAGCGTACGAGCAGTACTTC. Its protein is CSARAPPNTAYEQYF. The rearrangement joins TRBV20-1 to TRBJ2-7, with D hard to call. The germline gives CDR1 DFQATT, CDR2 SNEGSKA (reference sequence). V was pared by 1 base and J by 4 bases, with 17 bases between. The CDR3 is made up of 15 amino acids.

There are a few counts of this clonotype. The CDR3 region has the DNA TGTGCCAGCAATAACGTACAGGGCCGGGAGGAGACCCAGTACTTC. Translation gives CASNNVQGREETQYF. This chain links TRBV28 with TRBJ2-5; D is tentatively TRBD1 or TRBD2 (6 bases each). Trimming took 7 bases from V and 5 from J, leaving 20 bases between them. The V gene's germline CDR1 is MDHEN and CDR2 SYDVKM. This CDR3 has 15 residues.

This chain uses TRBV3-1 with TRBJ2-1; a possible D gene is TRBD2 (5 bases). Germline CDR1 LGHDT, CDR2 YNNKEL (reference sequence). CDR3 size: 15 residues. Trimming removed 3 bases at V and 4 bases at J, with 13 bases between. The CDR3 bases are TGTGCCAGCAGCCAGCTTAGCGCCACGTACAATGAGCAGTTCTTC. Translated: CASSQLSATYNEQFF.

CDR3 in amino acids: CASSPLSGGAGETQYF. In DNA form, the CDR3 reads TGTGCCAGCAGTCCACTTAGCGGGGGGGCCGGAGAGACCCAGTACTTC. This chain joins TRBV12-3 or TRBV12-4 and TRBJ2-5, with 11 bases that match TRBD2. Trimming removed 5 bases from V and 4 bases from J; junction bases left unmatched: 9. The CDR3 runs to 16 residues.

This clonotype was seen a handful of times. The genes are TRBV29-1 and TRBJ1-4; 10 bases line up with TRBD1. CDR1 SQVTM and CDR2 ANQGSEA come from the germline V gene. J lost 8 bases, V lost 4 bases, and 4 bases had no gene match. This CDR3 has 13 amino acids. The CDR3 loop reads CSVAGQGKEKLFF. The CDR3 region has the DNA TGCAGCGTTGCGGGACAGGGGAAGGAAAAACTGTTTTTT.

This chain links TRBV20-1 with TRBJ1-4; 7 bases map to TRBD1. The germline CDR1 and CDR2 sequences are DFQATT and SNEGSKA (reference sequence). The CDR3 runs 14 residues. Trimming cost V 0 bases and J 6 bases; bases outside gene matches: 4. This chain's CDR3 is CSAREGGWDEKLFF. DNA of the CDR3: TGCAGTGCTAGAGAAGGGGGCTGGGATGAAAAACTGTTTTTT.

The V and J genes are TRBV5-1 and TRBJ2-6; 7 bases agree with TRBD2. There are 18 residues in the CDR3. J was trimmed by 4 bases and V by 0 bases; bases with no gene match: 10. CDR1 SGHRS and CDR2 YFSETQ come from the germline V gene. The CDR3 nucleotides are TGCGCCAGCAGCTTGGGGGCGGGGGTCGGCGACGGGGCCAACGTCCTGACTTTC. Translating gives CASSLGAGVGDGANVLTF.

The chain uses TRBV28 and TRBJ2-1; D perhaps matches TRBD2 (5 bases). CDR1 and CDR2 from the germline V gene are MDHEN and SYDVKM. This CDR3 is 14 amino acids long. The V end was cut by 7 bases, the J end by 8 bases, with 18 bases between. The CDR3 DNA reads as TGTGCCAGCACCGTTTGGGGAAACGGGGATGAGCAGTTCTTC. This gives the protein CASTVWGNGDEQFF.

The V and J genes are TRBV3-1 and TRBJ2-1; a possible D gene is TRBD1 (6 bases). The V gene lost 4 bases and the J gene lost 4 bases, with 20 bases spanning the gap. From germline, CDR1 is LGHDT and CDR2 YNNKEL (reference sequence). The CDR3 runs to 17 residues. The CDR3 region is CASSLRGGQLYYNEQFF. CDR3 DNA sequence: TGTGCCAGCAGCCTTCGAGGTGGACAGTTATATTACAATGAGCAGTTCTTC.

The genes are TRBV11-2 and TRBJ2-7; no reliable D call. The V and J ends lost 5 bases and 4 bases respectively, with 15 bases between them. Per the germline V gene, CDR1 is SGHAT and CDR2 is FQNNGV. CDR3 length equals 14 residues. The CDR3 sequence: CASSPRYQDYEQYF. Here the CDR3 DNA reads TGTGCCAGCAGCCCCAGATACCAGGATTACGAGCAGTACTTC.

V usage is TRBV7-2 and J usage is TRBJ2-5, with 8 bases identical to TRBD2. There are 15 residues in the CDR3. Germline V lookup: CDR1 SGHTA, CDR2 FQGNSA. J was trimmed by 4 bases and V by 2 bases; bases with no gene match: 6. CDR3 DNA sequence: TGTGCCAGCAGCTTAACGGGGGGGCTCGTAGAGACCCAGTACTTC. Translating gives CASSLTGGLVETQYF.

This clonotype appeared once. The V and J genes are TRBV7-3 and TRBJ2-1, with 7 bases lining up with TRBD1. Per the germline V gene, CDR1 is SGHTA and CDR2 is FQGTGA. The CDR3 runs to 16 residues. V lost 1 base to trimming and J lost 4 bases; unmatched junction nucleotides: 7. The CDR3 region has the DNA TGTGCCAGCAGCTTAATAACCCCGACAGGGTACAATGAGCAGTTCTTC. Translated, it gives CASSLITPTGYNEQFF.

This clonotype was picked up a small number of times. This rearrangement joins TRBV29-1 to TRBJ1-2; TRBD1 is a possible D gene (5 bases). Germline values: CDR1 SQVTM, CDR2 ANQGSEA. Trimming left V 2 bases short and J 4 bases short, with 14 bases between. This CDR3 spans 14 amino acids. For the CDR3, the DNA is TGCAGCGTTGAAAGGGTTGGGGGAACCTATGGCTACACCTTC. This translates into CSVERVGGTYGYTF.

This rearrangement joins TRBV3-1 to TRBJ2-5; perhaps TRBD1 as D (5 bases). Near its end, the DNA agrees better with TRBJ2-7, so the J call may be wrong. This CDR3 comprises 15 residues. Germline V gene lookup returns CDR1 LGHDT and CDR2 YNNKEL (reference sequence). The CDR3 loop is CASPRFGAQPYEQYF. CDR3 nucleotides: TGTGCCAGCCCACGATTTGGGGCACAACCCTACGAGCAGTACTTC.

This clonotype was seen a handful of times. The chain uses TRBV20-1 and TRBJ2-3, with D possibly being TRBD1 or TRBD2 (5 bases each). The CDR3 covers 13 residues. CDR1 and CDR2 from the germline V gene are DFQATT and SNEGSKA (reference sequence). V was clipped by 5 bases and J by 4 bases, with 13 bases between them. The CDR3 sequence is CSAPRESADTQYF. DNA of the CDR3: TGCAGTGCTCCCAGGGAGAGTGCAGATACGCAGTATTTT.

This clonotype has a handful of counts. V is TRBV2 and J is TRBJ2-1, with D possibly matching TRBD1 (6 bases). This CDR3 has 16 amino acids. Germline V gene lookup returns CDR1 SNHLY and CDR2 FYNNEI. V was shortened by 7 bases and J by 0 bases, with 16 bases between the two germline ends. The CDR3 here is CASMRTVISSYNEQFF. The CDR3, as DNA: TGTGCCAGCATGAGGACAGTTATAAGCTCCTACAATGAGCAGTTCTTC.

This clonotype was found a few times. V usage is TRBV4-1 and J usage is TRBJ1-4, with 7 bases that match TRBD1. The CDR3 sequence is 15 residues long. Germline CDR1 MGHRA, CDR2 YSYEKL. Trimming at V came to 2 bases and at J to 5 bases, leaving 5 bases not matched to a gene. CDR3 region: CASSQTGVENEKLFF. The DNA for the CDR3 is TGCGCCAGCAGCCAAACAGGGGTTGAGAATGAAAAACTGTTTTTT.